This entry concerns a single T cell receptor beta chain. Its specificity is not known. The data were taken from a study of a mutant IDH1 vaccine in newly diagnosed glioma. For the study at large: Once 4-6 weeks had passed after radiotherapy alone, vaccination started, or it started with temozolomide cycles. Treated individuals were around 60% male and roughly 38% female, averaging roughly 43 years of age.

Trimming shortened V by 1 base and J by 9 bases, and 9 bases separated the two germline ends. The CDR3 consists of 13 residues. Germline V gene lookup returns CDR1 SGHDN and CDR2 FVKESK. Sample time point: week 35, safety follow-up. All doses held 300 ug of mutant IDH1 20-mer peptide, with topical imiquimod. Patients received eight vaccinations in weeks 1, 3, 5, 7, 11, 15, 19, 23. Assay used: immunoSEQ multiplex PCR; TCRdb lists only in-frame clones, some missing. The profile shows about 54,000 clones, roughly 80% of them singletons. The rearrangement uses TRBV14 and TRBJ2-2; D may be TRBD1 (5 bases). The source of this sequence is a woman younger than 30 with glioma. The sequenced sample was PBMCs, obtained from a glioma patient whose treatment included an IDH1 peptide vaccine. Here the CDR3 DNA reads TGTGCCAGCAGCCAAGGGGGCCTTAGGGAGCTGTTTTTT. It codes for CASSQGGLRELFF. The full variable domain, in which reference TRBV14 and TRBJ2-2 provide the parts outside the CDR3, is EAGVTQFPSHSVIEKGQTVTLRCDPISGHDNLYWYRRVMGKEIKFLLHFVKESKQDESGMPNNRFLAERTGGTYSTLKVQPAELEDSGVYFCASSQGGLRELFFGEGSRLTVL.